A single T cell receptor beta chain is shown here with its context. TCRB transcripts that were expressed got sequenced, as all of the isolated RNA had been reverse transcribed. Data came from immunoSEQ multiplex PCR; TCRdb stores just in-frame clones and leaves some out. The table has about 140,000 clones, roughly 9.3% seen once. These data originate in a study of beta chain features in type 1 diabetes. Study in general: Sorted cells, around 100 million in number, were examined across all samples.

Only one heparinised blood draw was taken per donor, and its volume averaged approximately 120 mL. Isolation of CD4+ naive, central memory, regulatory and stem cell-like memory cells was achieved by sorting via CD45RO/CCR7/CD25/CD127/CD95/CD27. The germline V gene encodes CDR1 SGHDT and CDR2 YYEEEE. The CDR3 runs 11 residues. Trimming took 0 bases from V and 9 from J, leaving 4 bases between them. The TCR was taken from a woman aged 40 to 49 in good health. The chain carries TRBV5-6 and TRBJ2-1, with unresolved D. Sequencing was performed on central memory CD4+ T cells from blood. The CDR3 here is CASSLVVEQFF. CDR3 DNA sequence: TGTGCCAGCAGCTTGGTAGTTGAGCAGTTCTTC.